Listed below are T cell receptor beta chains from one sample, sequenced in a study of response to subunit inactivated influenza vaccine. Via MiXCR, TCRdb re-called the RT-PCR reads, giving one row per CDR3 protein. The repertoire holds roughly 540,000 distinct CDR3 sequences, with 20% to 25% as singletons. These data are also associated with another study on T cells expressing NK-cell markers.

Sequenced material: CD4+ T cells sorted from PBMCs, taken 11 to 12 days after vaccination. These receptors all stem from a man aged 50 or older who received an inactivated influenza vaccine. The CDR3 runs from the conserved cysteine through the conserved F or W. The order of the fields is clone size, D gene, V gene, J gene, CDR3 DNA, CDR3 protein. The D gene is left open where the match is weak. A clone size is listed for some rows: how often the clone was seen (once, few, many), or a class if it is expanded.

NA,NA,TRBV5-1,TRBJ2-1,TGCGCCAGCAGCTTCGTAGATGCTGGTGAGCAGTTCTTC,CASSFVDAGEQFF
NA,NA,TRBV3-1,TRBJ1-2,TGTGCCAGCAGCCAAGGAAGTTTTGGGATAGGCTACACCTTC,CASSQGSFGIGYTF
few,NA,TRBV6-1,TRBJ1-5,TGTGCCAGCAGTGATCGTTTTGGCCAGAATCAGCCCCAGCATTTT,CASSDRFGQNQPQHF
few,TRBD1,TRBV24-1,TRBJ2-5,TGTGCCACCAGCGATTCCGGGACAGGGCCAGGAGAGACCCAGTACTTC,CATSDSGTGPGETQYF
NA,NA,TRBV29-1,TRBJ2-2,TGCAGCGCGGAGGTACGGACGAACACCGGGGAGCTGTTTTTT,CSAEVRTNTGELFF
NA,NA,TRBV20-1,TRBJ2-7,TGCAGTGCTTATGACTACGGGACTGGCGTTTCCTACGAGCAGTACTTC,CSAYDYGTGVSYEQYF
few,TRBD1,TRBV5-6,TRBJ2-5,TGTGCCAGCAGCCGCCCGGGACAGGGAGAGACCCAGTACTTC,CASSRPGQGETQYF
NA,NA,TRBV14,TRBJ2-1,TGTGCCAGCAGTGGGGGCGGGGCAAGGCAGTTCTTC,CASSGGGARQFF
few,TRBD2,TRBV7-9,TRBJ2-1,TGTGCCAGCAGCATAGCGGGGAGCAATGAGCAGTTCTTC,CASSIAGSNEQFF
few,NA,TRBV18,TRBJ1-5,TGTGCCAGCTCACCCCGCTCGGGAAATCAGCCCCAGCATTTT,CASSPRSGNQPQHF
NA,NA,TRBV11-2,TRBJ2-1,TGTGCCAGCAGCTTACGTAATAGCGAGGATGAGCAGTTCTTC,CASSLRNSEDEQFF
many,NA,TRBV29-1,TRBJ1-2,TGCAGCGTTGATGGACCACAGGGACCTGGCTACACCTTC,CSVDGPQGPGYTF
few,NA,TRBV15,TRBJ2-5,TGTGCCACCAGCAGAGGGGGGTCCCTAGAGACCCAGTACTTC,CATSRGGSLETQYF
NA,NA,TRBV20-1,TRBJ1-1,TGCAGTGCCAAGTGGAAGGTCACTGAAGCTTTCTTT,CSAKWKVTEAFF
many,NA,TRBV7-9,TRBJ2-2,TGTGCCAGCAGCCCCGGGACCGACACCGGGGAGCTGTTTTTT,CASSPGTDTGELFF
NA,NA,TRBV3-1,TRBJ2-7,TGTGCCAGCAGTGCCCTCCGCGAGCAGTACTTC,CASSALREQYF
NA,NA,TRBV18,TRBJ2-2,TGTGCCAGCTCACCAATGGACACCGGGGAGCTGTTTTTT,CASSPMDTGELFF
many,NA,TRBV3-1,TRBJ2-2,TGTGCCAGCAGCTCTCGTGTGGGGATCACCGGGGAGCTGTTTTTT,CASSSRVGITGELFF
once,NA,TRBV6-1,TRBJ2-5,TGTGCCAGCAGTGAACTGGGTAGGGGAACAGAGACCCAGTACTTC,CASSELGRGTETQYF
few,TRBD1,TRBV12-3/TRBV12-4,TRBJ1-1,TGTGCCAGCGGGACAGGAGGGTGGACTGAAGCTTTCTTT,CASGTGGWTEAFF
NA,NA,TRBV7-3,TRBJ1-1,TGTGCCAGCAGCTTATTACAGGCCACTGAAGCTTTCTTT,CASSLLQATEAFF
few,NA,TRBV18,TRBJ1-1,TGTGCCAGCTCAACTTCGACGGTTAACACTGAAGCTTTCTTT,CASSTSTVNTEAFF